These 20 T cell receptor beta chains came from one sample sequenced in a study of patients and donors after allogeneic stem cell transplantation. TCRdb passed the RT-PCR reads through MiXCR, listing each CDR3 protein once. Among roughly 150,000 distinct CDR3 sequences, 24% were seen once, and the ten largest hold 25% to 30%. Sample: blood, either unsorted or a sorted T cell fraction (not recorded which). The receptors were sampled from a human donor who was either an allogeneic HSCT recipient or a stem cell or donor lymphocyte infusion donor (not recorded which). It is not recorded whose cells these are; they may come from a transplant donor.

The CDR3 loop is CASSYGTQDEQYF. The CDR3 DNA sequence: TGCGCCAGCAGCTACGGGACCCAAGACGAGCAGTACTTC. The chain has TRBV5-1 and TRBJ2-7, with D perhaps assigned TRBD1 or TRBD2 (5 bases each). The V and J ends lost 3 bases and 5 bases respectively, with 12 bases between them. There are 13 residues in the CDR3. The germline V gene has CDR1 SGHRS and CDR2 YFSETQ.

The V and J genes are TRBV5-1 and TRBJ2-7; D not resolved. The V gene lost 0 bases and the J gene lost 4 bases, with 20 bases spanning the gap. Germline CDR1 is SGHRS and CDR2 is YFSETQ. There are 17 residues in the CDR3. The CDR3 region is CASSLDPRQDGVYEQYF. The CDR3 DNA reads TGCGCCAGCAGCTTGGACCCCCGGCAGGATGGAGTTTACGAGCAGTACTTC.

The chain has TRBV3-1 and TRBJ2-1, with 9 bases identical to TRBD2. This CDR3 is 16 amino acids long. The V gene end was trimmed by 3 bases and the J gene end by 7 bases; junction bases not matched to a gene: 10. The germline gives CDR1 LGHDT, CDR2 YNNKEL (reference sequence). The CDR3 coding sequence is TGTGCCAGCAGCCACGGACTAGCGCTAAGGTGGAATGAGCAGTTCTTC. Translated, it gives CASSHGLALRWNEQFF.

This chain uses TRBV4-3 with TRBJ1-1, with D possibly being TRBD1 (5 bases). The germline gives CDR1 LGHNA, CDR2 YSLEER. The CDR3 sequence is 17 residues long. Trimming left V 0 bases short and J 0 bases short, with 14 bases between. This chain's CDR3 is CASSQEPPDNMNTEAFF. In DNA, the CDR3 is TGCGCCAGCAGCCAAGAGCCCCCGGACAATATGAACACTGAAGCTTTCTTT.

This clonotype was found a few times. The V gene is TRBV3-1, the J gene TRBJ2-7, with D perhaps TRBD1 (5 bases). The CDR3 is made up of 12 amino acids. Germline assignment: CDR1 LGHDT and CDR2 YNNKEL (reference sequence). Trimming stripped 3 bases from V and 4 bases from J, with 7 bases between. CDR3 sequence reads: CASSHQGYEQYF. CDR3 bases: TGTGCCAGCAGCCATCAGGGTTACGAGCAGTACTTC.

This clonotype came up a few times. The chain combines TRBV10-3 with TRBJ2-4; 9 nucleotides align to TRBD1. This CDR3 is built from 14 residues. Germline CDR1 and CDR2: ENHRY and SYGVKD. J was trimmed by 8 bases and V by 10 bases; bases with no gene match: 12. CDR3 nucleotide sequence: TGTGCCAGCAAGCCGGGACAGGGACTGGACATTCAGTACTTC. Protein product: CASKPGQGLDIQYF.

This clonotype appeared a few times. This sequence joins TRBV12-5 and TRBJ1-1; D is perhaps TRBD1 (6 bases). Germline V gene sequence: CDR1 LGHNT, CDR2 FRNRAP. The CDR3 loop spans 12 amino acids. V was clipped by 6 bases and J by 6 bases, with 11 bases between them. This chain's CDR3 is CASGRTEPEAFF. The CDR3 DNA follows: TGTGCTAGTGGACGGACAGAGCCTGAAGCTTTCTTT.

The chain has TRBV13 and TRBJ2-4, with D maybe TRBD2 (5 bases). V was trimmed by 2 bases and J by 4 bases, leaving 9 bases between them. The CDR3 is 14 amino acids. The germline gives CDR1 PRHDT, CDR2 FYEKMQ (reference sequence). In DNA, the CDR3 is TGTGCCAGCAGCTTACCCGGACTGAAAAACATTCAGTACTTC. It codes for CASSLPGLKNIQYF.

The genes are TRBV20-1 and TRBJ2-1; TRBD2 aligns across 7 bases. Germline CDR1 is DFQATT and CDR2 is SNEGSKA (reference sequence). This CDR3 comprises 14 residues. Trimming removed 3 bases from V and 4 bases from J; junction bases left unmatched: 6. This CDR3 reads CSARGREPYNEQFF. Here the CDR3 DNA reads TGCAGTGCTAGGGGGCGGGAGCCATACAATGAGCAGTTCTTC.

This clonotype was seen a few times. V is TRBV18 and J is TRBJ1-4; D possibly corresponds to TRBD1 (5 bases). Trimming stripped 2 bases from V and 8 bases from J, with 12 bases between. Germline-derived CDR1 and CDR2 are KGHSH and LQKENI. The CDR3 spans 14 residues. CDR3 residues: CASSPSRAEEKLFF. The CDR3 bases are TGTGCCAGCTCACCATCCAGGGCAGAGGAAAAACTGTTTTTT.

V and J are TRBV7-6 and TRBJ2-3; no reliable D call. The V end was cut by 0 bases, the J end by 2 bases, with 9 bases between. In germline, CDR1 is SGHVS, CDR2 FNYEAQ. The CDR3 extends over 15 amino acids. The CDR3 spells CASSLARIPTDTQYF. For the CDR3, the DNA is TGTGCCAGCAGCTTAGCGCGGATTCCCACAGATACGCAGTATTTT.

This clonotype turned up a few times. The gene calls are TRBV20-1 and TRBJ1-2, with D maybe TRBD1 (6 bases). Germline V lookup: CDR1 DFQATT, CDR2 SNEGSKA (reference sequence). V was cut by 5 bases and J by 8 bases, with 21 bases left in between. This CDR3 is built from 14 residues. The CDR3 DNA sequence: TGCAGTGCTGGTATACAGGGTGCCTCGCGAGGCTACACCTTC. Amino acids: CSAGIQGASRGYTF.

The chain couples TRBV5-1 to TRBJ2-3, with a weak D call TRBD2 (6 bases). Per the germline V gene, CDR1 is SGHRS and CDR2 is YFSETQ. The CDR3 loop spans 14 amino acids. V lost 6 bases, J lost 2 bases, and 13 bases lay in between. The CDR3 DNA reads TGCGCCAGCAAGCTTGCGGGAACCACAGATACGCAGTATTTT. This encodes CASKLAGTTDTQYF.

The chain couples TRBV5-1 to TRBJ1-2; 8 positions match TRBD1. V gave up 4 bases and J gave up 6 bases; unmatched junction bases: 5. Germline V CDR1 and CDR2: SGHRS, YFSETQ. The CDR3 consists of 13 residues. CDR3 coding DNA: TGCGCCAGCAGCCCTCTACAGGGGGATGGCTACACCTTC. Translated, it gives CASSPLQGDGYTF.

The chain joins TRBV12-3 or TRBV12-4 to TRBJ2-2; no definite D call. This CDR3 has 13 amino acids. Trimming stripped 6 bases from V and 3 bases from J, with 8 bases between. CDR3 bases: TGTGCCAGCAGCTGGATAGACACCGGGGAGCTGTTTTTT. Residues: CASSWIDTGELFF.

There are a few counts of this clonotype. This rearrangement joins TRBV7-2 to TRBJ2-5, with 9 bases that match TRBD1. Germline values: CDR1 SGHTA, CDR2 FQGNSA. The CDR3 spans 16 residues. V lost 5 bases, J lost 5 bases, and 12 bases stayed unmatched. The chain's CDR3 is CASSIAGTGYSETQYF. The CDR3 coding sequence is TGTGCCAGCAGCATCGCCGGGACAGGGTATTCGGAGACCCAGTACTTC.

The genes are TRBV12-3 or TRBV12-4 and TRBJ1-3; D gene unclear. The germline V and J ends were trimmed by 1 base and 2 bases, with 6 bases remaining between them. The CDR3 covers 14 residues. The CDR3, as DNA: TGTGCCAGCAGTTTAGGGGAAGCTGGAAACACCATATATTTT. This gives the protein CASSLGEAGNTIYF.

The chain links TRBV25-1 to TRBJ2-1; D perhaps matches TRBD2 (6 bases). The length of the CDR3 is 15 residues. The germline V gene encodes CDR1 MGHDK and CDR2 SYGVNS. Trimming removed 3 bases from V and 1 base from J, with 10 bases in between. The CDR3 bases are TGTGCCAGCAGTGAGTGGGGGGATTCCTACAATGAGCAGTTCTTC. Protein: CASSEWGDSYNEQFF.

There are a few counts of this clonotype. This sequence joins TRBV15 and TRBJ1-3; possible D gene TRBD1, 5 bases. V lost 8 bases, J lost 1 base, and 12 bases lay in between. The germline V gene encodes CDR1 LNHNV and CDR2 YYDKDF (reference sequence). The CDR3 has 14 amino acids. In DNA form, the CDR3 reads TGTGCCACCTCAGTTAGGGGTTCTGGAAACACCATATATTTT. This translates into CATSVRGSGNTIYF.

The chain has TRBV24-1 and TRBJ2-1; TRBD1 agrees at 8 bases. The germline V gene encodes CDR1 KGHDR and CDR2 SFDVKD. The CDR3 loop spans 16 amino acids. The J segment lost 7 bases and the V segment lost 5 bases, leaving 12 bases of the junction unmatched. The CDR3 here is CATSVGIRGLRNEQFF. In DNA, the CDR3 is TGTGCCACCAGTGTTGGGATCAGGGGGCTGAGGAATGAGCAGTTCTTC.